This TCR beta chain was sequenced in a study of early T cells in non-severe SARS-CoV-2 infection. Study-level background: Whole-blood bulk RNA, unsorted, was sequenced, and chains were unpaired. Notes on the study in general: CD4 and private specificities were missed by VDJdb matching, which favored anti-spike CD8 responses.

Separate cDNA molecules each had unique molecular identifiers attached to them. Via MiXCR, TCRdb re-called the 5' RACE reads, giving one row per CDR3 protein. The sample shows 100,000 to 150,000 distinct CDR3 sequences, 14% to 15% of them seen only once. Germline V CDR1 and CDR2: SEHNR, FQNEAQ (reference sequence). This CDR3 contains 12 residues. This clonotype has at least ten counts. Antigen: not known. One end of the junction is discordant with germline, which a read error may explain. The chain joins TRBV7-9 to TRBJ2-7; perhaps TRBD2 as D (7 bases). Sample: whole blood. The receptor comes from an adult who was a healthcare worker with PCR-confirmed SARS-CoV-2 infection or an uninfected control (not recorded which). CDR3 sequence (DNA): TGCGCCAGCGGGGACACCCGCTACGAGCAGTACTTC. It yields the protein CASGDTRYEQYF.